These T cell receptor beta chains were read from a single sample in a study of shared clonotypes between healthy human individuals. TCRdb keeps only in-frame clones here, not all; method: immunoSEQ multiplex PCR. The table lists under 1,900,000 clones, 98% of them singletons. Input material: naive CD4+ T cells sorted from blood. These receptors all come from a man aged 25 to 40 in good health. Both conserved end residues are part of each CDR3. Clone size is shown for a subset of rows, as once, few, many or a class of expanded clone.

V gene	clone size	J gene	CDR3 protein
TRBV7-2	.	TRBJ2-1	CASSLVFGSGRGNEQFF
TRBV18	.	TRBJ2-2	CASSPPGRNRRTGELFF
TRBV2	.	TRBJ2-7	CASMSGTGTYEQYF
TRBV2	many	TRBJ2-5	CASSGGTTQTQYF
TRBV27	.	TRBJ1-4	CASSRDRRNEKLFF
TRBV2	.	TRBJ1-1	CASGGDVGTEAFF
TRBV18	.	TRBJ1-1	CASTVAAGAMNTEAFF
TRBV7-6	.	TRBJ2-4	CASSLNPLLAGATANIQYF
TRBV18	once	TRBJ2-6	CASSPLQGGRPPSGANVLTF
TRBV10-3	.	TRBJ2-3	CAISGNGAETQYF
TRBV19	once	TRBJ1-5	CASSIRSRSSNQPQHF
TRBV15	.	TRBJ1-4	CATSRSPTNEKLFF
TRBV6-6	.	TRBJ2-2	CASRAGTGSGGELFF
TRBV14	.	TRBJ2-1	CASSPDFYNEQFF
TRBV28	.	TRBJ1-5	CASSGSLYRALSNQPQHF
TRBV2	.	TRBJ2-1	CASRRDPRNEQFF
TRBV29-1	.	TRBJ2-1	CSAGTGRYNEQFF
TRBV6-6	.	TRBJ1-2	CASSSPNRNGGYTF
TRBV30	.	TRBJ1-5	CAWRDRGGRNQPQHF
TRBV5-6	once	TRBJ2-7	CASSPKTSGRYEQYF
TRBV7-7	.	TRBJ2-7	CASNRQPWGGSRPPGYEQYF
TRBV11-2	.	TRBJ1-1	CASSSNRVSNTEAFF
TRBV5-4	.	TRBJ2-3	CASSNTDTQYF